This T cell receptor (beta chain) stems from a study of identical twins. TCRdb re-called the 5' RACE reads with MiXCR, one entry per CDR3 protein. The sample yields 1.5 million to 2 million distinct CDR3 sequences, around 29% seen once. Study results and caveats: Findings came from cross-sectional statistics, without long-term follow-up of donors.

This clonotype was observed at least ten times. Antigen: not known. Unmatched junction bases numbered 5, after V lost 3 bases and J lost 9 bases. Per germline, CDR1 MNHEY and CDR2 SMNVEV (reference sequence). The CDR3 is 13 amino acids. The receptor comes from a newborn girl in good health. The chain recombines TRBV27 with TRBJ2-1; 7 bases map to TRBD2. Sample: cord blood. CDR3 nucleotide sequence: TGTGCCAGCAGTTTGGGAGGGGCAGGTGAGCAGTTCTTC. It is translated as CASSLGGAGEQFF.